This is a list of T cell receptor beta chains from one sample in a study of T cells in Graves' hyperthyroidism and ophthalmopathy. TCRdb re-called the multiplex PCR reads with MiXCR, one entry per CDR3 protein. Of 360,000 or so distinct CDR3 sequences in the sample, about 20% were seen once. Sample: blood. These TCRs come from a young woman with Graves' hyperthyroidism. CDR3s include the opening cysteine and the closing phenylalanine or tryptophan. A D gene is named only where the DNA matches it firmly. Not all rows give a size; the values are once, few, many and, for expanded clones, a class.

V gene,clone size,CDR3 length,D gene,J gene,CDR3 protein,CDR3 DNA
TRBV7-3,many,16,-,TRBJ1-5,CASNLMGLGGGQPQHF,TGTGCCAGCAACTTAATGGGGTTGGGGGGCGGACAGCCCCAGCATTTT
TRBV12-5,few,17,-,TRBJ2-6,CASGFLTGSSGANVLTF,TGTGCTAGTGGTTTTCTGACAGGAAGCTCTGGGGCCAACGTCCTGACTTTC
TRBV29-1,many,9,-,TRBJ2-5,CSVSETQYF,TGCAGCGTTTCCGAGACCCAGTACTTC
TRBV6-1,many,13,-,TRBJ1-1,CASSTTSNTEAFF,TGTGCCAGCAGTACGACGTCGAACACTGAAGCTTTCTTT
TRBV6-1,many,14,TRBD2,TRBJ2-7,CASSEASGIYEQYF,TGTGCCAGCAGTGAAGCTAGCGGGATTTACGAGCAGTACTTC
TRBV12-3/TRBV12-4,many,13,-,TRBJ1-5,CASSYGGIRPQHF,TGTGCCAGCAGTTATGGGGGGATACGGCCCCAGCATTTT
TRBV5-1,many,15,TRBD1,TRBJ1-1,CASSLGQGKGTEAFF,TGCGCCAGCAGCCTAGGACAGGGAAAAGGCACTGAAGCTTTCTTT
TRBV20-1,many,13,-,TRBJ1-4,CSARASGGEKLFF,TGCAGTGCTAGAGCCTCTGGGGGGGAAAAACTGTTTTTT
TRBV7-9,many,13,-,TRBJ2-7,CASSLNPDRPQYF,TGTGCCAGCAGCTTGAATCCCGACCGCCCGCAGTACTTC
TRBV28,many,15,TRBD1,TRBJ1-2,CASRNDRASNYGYTF,TGTGCCAGCAGAAACGACAGGGCTTCAAACTATGGCTACACCTTC
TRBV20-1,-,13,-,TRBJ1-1,CSATRQSNTEAFF,TGCAGTGCTACTAGACAGTCTAACACTGAAGCTTTCTTT
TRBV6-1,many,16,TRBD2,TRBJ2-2,CASTPRQRGGGGELFF,TGTGCCAGCACCCCTAGGCAGCGGGGGGGCGGCGGGGAGCTGTTTTTT
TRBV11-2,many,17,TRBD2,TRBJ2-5,CASSAGTGTSGQETQYF,TGTGCCAGCAGCGCCGGTACCGGGACTAGCGGCCAAGAGACCCAGTACTTC
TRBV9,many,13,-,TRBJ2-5,CASSGPGEETQYF,TGTGCCAGCAGCGGCCCCGGGGAAGAGACCCAGTACTTC
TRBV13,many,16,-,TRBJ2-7,CASSPRGSDLVYEQYF,TGTGCCAGCAGCCCCCGGGGTAGCGATTTGGTTTACGAGCAGTACTTC
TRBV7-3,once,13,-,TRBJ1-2,CASSSASRDGYTF,TGTGCCAGCAGTTCGGCATCCAGGGATGGCTACACCTTC
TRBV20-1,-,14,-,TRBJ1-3,CSANNGAAGNTIYF,TGCAGTGCTAACAACGGCGCGGCTGGAAACACCATATATTTT
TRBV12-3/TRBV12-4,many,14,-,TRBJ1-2,CASSSRVANYGYTF,TGTGCCAGCAGTTCACGAGTAGCTAACTATGGCTACACCTTC
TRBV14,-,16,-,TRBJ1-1,CASSQEYQALNTEAFF,TGTGCCAGCAGCCAAGAATACCAGGCACTGAACACTGAAGCTTTCTTT
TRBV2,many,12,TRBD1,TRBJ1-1,CASSQQGVEAFF,TGTGCCAGCAGTCAACAGGGGGTTGAAGCTTTCTTT
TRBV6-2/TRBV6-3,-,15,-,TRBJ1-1,CASSQRAGIVTEAFF,TGTGCCAGCAGCCAGCGAGCAGGGATCGTCACTGAAGCTTTCTTT
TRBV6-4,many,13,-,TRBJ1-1,CASRDTGSAEAFF,TGTGCCAGCAGAGACACAGGAAGCGCTGAAGCTTTCTTT
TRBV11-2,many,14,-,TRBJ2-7,CASSLEASTYEQYF,TGTGCCAGCAGCTTAGAAGCGAGCACCTACGAGCAGTACTTC
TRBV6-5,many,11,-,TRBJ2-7,CASSFGPGSYF,-